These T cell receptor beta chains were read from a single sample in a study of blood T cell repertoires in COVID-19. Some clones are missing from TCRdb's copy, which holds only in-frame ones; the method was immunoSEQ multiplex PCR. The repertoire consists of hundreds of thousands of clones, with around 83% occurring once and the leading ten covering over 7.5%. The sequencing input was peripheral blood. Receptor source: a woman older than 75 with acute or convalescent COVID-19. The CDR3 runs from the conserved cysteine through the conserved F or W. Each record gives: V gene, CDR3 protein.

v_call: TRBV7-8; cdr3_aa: CASSPSGRGDGTDTQYF
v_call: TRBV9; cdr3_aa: CASSPWTSGQQETQYF
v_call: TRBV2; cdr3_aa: CASRDSLIYGYTF
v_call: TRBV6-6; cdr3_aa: CASSYSGGPENQPQHF
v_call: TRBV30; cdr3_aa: CAWSLGQAYNEQFF
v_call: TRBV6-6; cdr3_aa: CASSPRDRGRTEAFF
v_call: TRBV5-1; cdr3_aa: CASIGGRGNSNQPQHF
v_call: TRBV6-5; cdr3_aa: CASGRAYEQYF
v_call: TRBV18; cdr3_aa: CASSPETGTHYEQYF
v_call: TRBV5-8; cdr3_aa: CASALAGSYNSPLHF
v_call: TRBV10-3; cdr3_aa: CAINRSGQNYGYTF
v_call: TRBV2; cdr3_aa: CASRGQGAENSPLHF
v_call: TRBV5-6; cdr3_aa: CASSLWRNSYEQYF
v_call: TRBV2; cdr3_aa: CASQGTYNSPLHF
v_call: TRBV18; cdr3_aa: CASSAGLAGPHDNEQFF
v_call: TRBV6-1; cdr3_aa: CASREQAGGATGELFF
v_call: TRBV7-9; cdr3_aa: CASSLDGRGNQPQHF
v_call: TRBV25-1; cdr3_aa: CASSEGKIAGGRSDTQYF
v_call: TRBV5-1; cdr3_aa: CASSSRSSPSGANVLTF
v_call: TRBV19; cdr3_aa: CASSIPPGIYGYTF